The T cell receptor beta chain under discussion was sequenced for a study of T cell repertoires in cytomegalovirus infection. Background on the study: Recently described HLA-C-restricted plus well-studied HLA-B-restricted CMV epitopes were used. Indicated by public TCR beta signatures were CMV infection and matching HLA type. The study's findings and limits: HLA-C-restricted CMV clonotypes gave the most frequent clonotype in two of eight donors. Based on cumulative public TCR beta family frequency, carriers of CMV plus the relevant HLA were identified.

The germline gives CDR1 SGHTA, CDR2 FQGNSA. This CDR3 region has 13 residues. TCRdb processed the reads anew with MiXCR; each CDR3 protein has one entry. The repertoire holds a few hundred thousand distinct CDR3 sequences, almost 30% seen once, with 15% to 25% in the top ten. This clonotype occurred many times. Its antigen is currently unknown. This sequence joins TRBV7-2 and TRBJ2-7; D perhaps matches TRBD2 (5 bases). This specimen consisted of cultured PBMCs, obtained from culture after CMV antigen stimulation. The origin of this receptor is a human donor in good health (CMV status not recorded). Some clones in this sample may be carry-over from other donors' samples. CDR3 loop: CVSRGYSDYEQYF. Written as DNA, the CDR3 is TGTGTCTCTCGAGGGTATAGTGACTACGAGCAGTACTTC.